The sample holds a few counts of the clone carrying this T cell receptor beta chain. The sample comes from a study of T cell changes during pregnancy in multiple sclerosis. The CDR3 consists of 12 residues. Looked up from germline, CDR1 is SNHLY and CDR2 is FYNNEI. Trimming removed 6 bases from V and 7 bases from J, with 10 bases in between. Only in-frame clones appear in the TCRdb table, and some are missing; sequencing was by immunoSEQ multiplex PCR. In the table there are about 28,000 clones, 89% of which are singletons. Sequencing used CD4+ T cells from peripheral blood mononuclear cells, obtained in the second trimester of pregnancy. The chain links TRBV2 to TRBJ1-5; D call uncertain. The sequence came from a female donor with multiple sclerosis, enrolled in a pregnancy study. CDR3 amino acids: CASRLSSQPQHF. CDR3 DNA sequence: TGTGCCAGCAGGTTGAGTTCCCAGCCCCAGCATTTT.